Shown below are 17 T cell receptor beta chains from a single sample sequenced in a study of OX40 agonist ivuxolimab in advanced cancers. Library generation was performed with the immunoSEQ multiplex PCR assay. The clones in this table, taken by TCRdb from immuneACCESS, are in-frame only. Not every clone is retained; where verified, under half of the shortfall comes from an unresolved V gene, and the cause of the rest is unknown. For this sample there are tens of thousands of clones; roughly 84% appear just once. The ten largest clones take up around 26% of the sample. The sequenced sample was CD4+ or CD8+ T cells sorted from blood, obtained in a trial of the OX40 agonist ivuxolimab. The receptor set was obtained from an adult with an advanced solid tumor such as melanoma, head and neck, liver or kidney cancer.

The chain uses TRBV7-2 and TRBJ1-3, with 7 bases fitting TRBD1. V lost 5 bases to trimming and J lost 2 bases; unmatched junction nucleotides: 15. The CDR3 contains 18 residues. Germline V lookup: CDR1 SGHTA, CDR2 FQGNSA. CDR3 DNA sequence: TGTGCCAGCAGCCCCCATAGCGGACAGGAAGGAGCTGGAAACACCATATATTTT. Amino acids: CASSPHSGQEGAGNTIYF.

This clone was seen a single time. This CDR3 is CASSVAWGGARTDTQYF. CDR3 DNA: TGTGCCAGCAGCGTAGCTTGGGGGGGGGCACGCACAGATACGCAGTATTTT. This sequence joins TRBV9 and TRBJ2-3, with TRBD2 as a possible D gene (7 bases). Germline V CDR1 and CDR2: SGDLS, YYNGEE. This CDR3 has 17 amino acids. The V end was cut by 0 bases, the J end by 1 base, with 15 bases between.

The chain combines TRBV15 with TRBJ1-2; 7 bases match TRBD1. The CDR3 runs to 13 residues. V lost 5 bases and J lost 7; bases outside the gene matches: 7. The germline V gene encodes CDR1 LNHNV and CDR2 YYDKDF (reference sequence). The CDR3 is CATSHGQGGGYTF. DNA for the CDR3: TGTGCCACCAGCCACGGGCAGGGGGGTGGCTACACCTTC. The full variable domain, in which reference TRBV15 and TRBJ1-2 provide the parts outside the CDR3, is DAMVIQNPRYQVTQFGKPVTLSCSQTLNHNVMYWYQQKSSQAPKLLFHYYDKDFNNEADTPDNFQSRRPNTSFCFLDIRSPGLGDTAMYLCATSHGQGGGYTFGSGTRLTVV.

The CDR3 nucleotides are TGTGCCAGCAACATGGGTCCGTCCGGGGAGCTGTTTTTT. The encoded protein is CASNMGPSGELFF. The chain recombines TRBV5-4 with TRBJ2-2, with D unclear. The germline V gene encodes CDR1 SGHNT and CDR2 YYREEE (reference sequence). The CDR3 runs 13 residues. V gave up 6 bases and J gave up 6 bases, with 12 bases separating them.

The sample holds a few counts of this clone. This chain uses TRBV5-1 with TRBJ2-2; D may be TRBD2 (5 bases). In germline, CDR1 is SGHRS, CDR2 YFSETQ. This CDR3 is 16 amino acids long. With 1 base removed from V and 2 bases from J, the gap between germline ends came to 12 bases. CDR3 DNA sequence: TGCGCCAGCAGCTTGAGCCAGCGGAGCAACACCGGGGAGCTGTTTTTT. It encodes CASSLSQRSNTGELFF.

The CDR3 protein is CASSHRDFSSYNEQFF. The CDR3, as DNA: TGTGCCAGCAGCCACCGGGACTTTTCCTCCTACAATGAGCAGTTCTTC. The chain combines TRBV7-8 with TRBJ2-1; a possible D gene is TRBD2 (6 bases). Between the trimmed V and J ends, which lost 5 bases and 0 bases, there was a span of 14 bases. Germline V gives CDR1 SGHVS, CDR2 FQNEAQ. The length of the CDR3 is 16 residues.

The chain links TRBV5-1 to TRBJ2-6; perhaps TRBD1 as D (5 bases). The length of the CDR3 is 16 residues. Germline CDR1 reads SGHRS; CDR2 reads YFSETQ. Trimming stripped 4 bases from V and 0 bases from J, with 11 bases between. The DNA of the CDR3 is TGCGCCAGCAGCGTGCAGGGTAGCTCTGGGGCCAACGTCCTGACTTTC. As protein: CASSVQGSSGANVLTF.

The CDR3 region has the DNA TGTGCCATCTCCCGCAGGGAGGGCAACACCGGGGAGCTGTTTTTT. The encoded protein is CAISRREGNTGELFF. V usage is TRBV10-3 and J usage is TRBJ2-2; TRBD2 matches at 7 bases. Germline CDR1 is ENHRY and CDR2 is SYGVKD. The CDR3 extends over 15 amino acids. V was pared by 8 bases and J by 2 bases, with 8 bases of the junction left unmatched.

The chain is built from TRBV28 and TRBJ1-5; 7 bases fit TRBD1. This CDR3 spans 17 amino acids. With V trimmed by 8 bases and J by 2 bases, 15 bases remained unmatched. Germline V gives CDR1 MDHEN, CDR2 SYDVKM. The CDR3 region has the DNA TGTGCCAGCCTTTTGGGGGGGGCGGGACAGCGCAATCAGCCCCAGCATTTT. Translation: CASLLGGAGQRNQPQHF.

This clone was seen once. For the CDR3, the DNA is TGTGCCTGGGGACCTCTAGACTTCTCCTACGAGCAGTACTTC. Translating gives CAWGPLDFSYEQYF. The chain has TRBV30 and TRBJ2-7, with unresolved D. There are 14 residues in the CDR3. V was trimmed by 5 bases and J by 0 bases, leaving 14 bases between them. Looked up from germline, CDR1 is GTSNPN and CDR2 is SVGIG (reference sequence).

The chain couples TRBV19 to TRBJ2-7; 8 nucleotides match TRBD2. Germline assignment: CDR1 LNHDA and CDR2 SQIVND (reference sequence). The junction had 20 bases not matched to a gene; V was cut back by 0 bases and J by 7 bases. There are 19 residues in the CDR3. CDR3 protein: CASSIDAPGVRGGPGEQYF. In nucleotides, the CDR3 is TGTGCCAGTAGTATAGATGCCCCCGGGGTTCGCGGGGGGCCCGGGGAGCAGTACTTC. The variable domain in full, completed from reference TRBV19 and TRBJ2-7, reads DGGITQSPKYLFRKEGQNVTLSCEQNLNHDAMYWYRQDPGQGLRLIYYSQIVNDFQKGDIAEGYSVSREKKESFPLTVTSAQKNPTAFYLCASSIDAPGVRGGPGEQYFGPGTRLTVT.

The chain joins TRBV27 to TRBJ1-5, with 7 bases that match TRBD1. Losses at the gene ends were 5 bases for V and 7 bases for J; bases not matched to a gene: 5. The CDR3 loop spans 13 amino acids. Germline V lookup: CDR1 MNHEY, CDR2 SMNVEV (reference sequence). Here the CDR3 DNA reads TGTGCCAGCAGTAGAGGGGGCGCACAGCCCCAGCATTTT. This gives the protein CASSRGGAQPQHF.

CDR3 in DNA: TGTGCCAGCAGCTTAGGTGAAGGGAGTCCGAACACTGAAGCTTTCTTT. Translated: CASSLGEGSPNTEAFF. V usage is TRBV11-3 and J usage is TRBJ1-1; D gene uncertain. Germline V lookup: CDR1 SGHNT, CDR2 YENEEA. V was cut by 1 base and J by 1 base, with 13 bases left in between. The CDR3 is 16 amino acids.

V gene TRBV27 combines with J gene TRBJ2-7, with D perhaps TRBD1 (6 bases). Trimming cost V 5 bases and J 5 bases, with 19 bases left between them. CDR3 size: 15 residues. Germline CDR1 and CDR2: MNHEY and SMNVEV (reference sequence). The CDR3 spells CASSPSSRGFDEQYF. The CDR3 DNA sequence: TGTGCCAGCAGTCCCAGTAGCAGGGGCTTCGACGAGCAGTACTTC.

The rearrangement uses TRBV6-5 and TRBJ1-2; perhaps TRBD1 as D (6 bases). Germline assignment: CDR1 MNHEY and CDR2 SVGAGI. CDR3 length equals 12 residues. The V gene lost 9 bases and the J gene lost 8 bases, with 16 bases spanning the gap. This CDR3 is CASIDRRGGYTF. The CDR3 DNA reads as TGTGCCAGTATCGACAGGCGCGGAGGCTACACCTTC.

CDR3 nucleotide sequence: TGTGCCAGCAGCCCTATGGCTGGTCACACTGAAGCTTTCTTT. Its translation: CASSPMAGHTEAFF. The chain carries TRBV7-6 and TRBJ1-1; D gene unclear. The CDR3 loop spans 14 amino acids. V shed 5 bases and J shed 3 bases, with 13 bases lying between them. Germline V lookup: CDR1 SGHVS, CDR2 FNYEAQ.

The rearrangement uses TRBV19 and TRBJ1-1, with 7 nucleotides matching TRBD1. Trimming cost V 3 bases and J 0 bases; bases outside gene matches: 7. Germline assignment: CDR1 LNHDA and CDR2 SQIVND (reference sequence). This CDR3 is built from 16 residues. CDR3 nucleotides: TGTGCCAGTAGTATGGGGACAGTTAGATTGAACACTGAAGCTTTCTTT. Translating it yields CASSMGTVRLNTEAFF.